The 31 T cell receptor beta chains presented below share a single source sample, sequenced in a study of blood T cell repertoires in COVID-19. Measured with immunoSEQ multiplex PCR; TCRdb has only the in-frame clones, and not every one. The sample shows about 71,000 clones, 90% of them seen only once. Sequenced sample: peripheral blood. All receptors derive from a woman in her late teens or twenties with acute or convalescent COVID-19.

This clone came up a few times. The CDR3 loop reads CASSRNSLNTGELFF. The CDR3 nucleotides read TGTGCCAGCTCAAGGAACAGCCTGAACACCGGGGAGCTGTTTTTT. The chain is built from TRBV2 and TRBJ2-2; D gene ambiguous. With 8 bases removed from V and 1 base from J, the gap between germline ends came to 14 bases. The CDR3 sequence is 15 residues long. Germline CDR1 SNHLY, CDR2 FYNNEI.

V usage is TRBV9 and J usage is TRBJ2-1, with TRBD2 matching over 11 bases. Trimming at V came to 2 bases and at J to 2 bases, leaving 0 bases not matched to a gene. CDR1 and CDR2 from the germline V gene are SGDLS and YYNGEE. The CDR3 loop spans 15 amino acids. The chain's CDR3 is CASSVTSGTYNEQFF. DNA of the CDR3: TGTGCCAGCAGCGTGACTAGCGGGACCTACAATGAGCAGTTCTTC.

V usage is TRBV4-1 and J usage is TRBJ2-7; the D gene is possibly TRBD2 (5 bases). The CDR3 has 15 residues. CDR1 is MGHRA, CDR2 YSYEKL, per germline. The V and J ends lost 4 bases and 2 bases respectively, with 15 bases between them. In DNA form, the CDR3 reads TGCGCCAGCAGCCCGTCGCGGGCGGCCCCCTACGAGCAGTACTTC. Protein: CASSPSRAAPYEQYF.

This clone was found once. The chain uses TRBV27 and TRBJ2-7; 7 positions match TRBD2. Looked up from germline, CDR1 is MNHEY and CDR2 is SMNVEV (reference sequence). The junction had 6 bases not matched to a gene; V was cut back by 5 bases and J by 2 bases. CDR3 length equals 14 residues. In DNA, the CDR3 is TGTGCCAGCAGTCCCGGGACTACCGCCTACGAGCAGTACTTC. It specifies CASSPGTTAYEQYF.

V usage is TRBV18 and J usage is TRBJ1-6; 7 positions agree with TRBD1. CDR3 size: 16 residues. Germline V gives CDR1 KGHSH, CDR2 LQKENI. With V trimmed by 6 bases and J by 3 bases, 8 bases remained unmatched. The CDR3 DNA follows: TGTGCCAGCTCTCCAGGACAGGCCTACTATAATTCACCCCTCCACTTT. As protein: CASSPGQAYYNSPLHF.

The chain has TRBV6-4 and TRBJ2-1, with 8 bases identical to TRBD2. The CDR3 has 15 residues. Germline trimming cut 2 bases from V and 3 bases from J; bases unmatched to any gene: 3. CDR1 and CDR2 (germline): MRHNA, SNTAGT. The CDR3: CASSDVAGRYNEQFF. CDR3 bases: TGTGCCAGCAGTGACGTAGCGGGGCGCTACAATGAGCAGTTCTTC.

The chain is built from TRBV5-1 and TRBJ2-2; D is uncertain. The germline gives CDR1 SGHRS, CDR2 YFSETQ. V gave up 0 bases and J gave up 2 bases, with 14 bases separating them. There are 17 residues in the CDR3. The CDR3 nucleotides read TGCGCCAGCAGCTTGGCTGCCAGTCCCTCTAACACCGGGGAGCTGTTTTTT. This encodes CASSLAASPSNTGELFF.

J is TRBJ1-2 and V is TRBV18, with D possibly being TRBD1 (5 bases). Trimming pared 2 bases from V and 6 bases from J, leaving 7 bases between. The CDR3 spans 12 residues. The germline CDR1 and CDR2 sequences are KGHSH and LQKENI. The DNA of the CDR3 is TGTGCCAGCTCACCAAGGGGTGATGGCTACACCTTC. Translated, it gives CASSPRGDGYTF.

This chain joins TRBV6-1 and TRBJ2-5, with 14 bases fitting TRBD2. CDR1 and CDR2 (germline): MNHNS, SASEGT. V lost 4 bases, J lost 2 bases, and 6 bases stayed unmatched. The length of the CDR3 is 17 residues. Here the CDR3 DNA reads TGTGCCAGCAGTGGTGCTAGACTAGCGGGGGGGCAAGAGACCCAGTACTTC. Its protein product is CASSGARLAGGQETQYF.

The chain carries TRBV19 and TRBJ1-1; possibly TRBD1 for D (5 bases). CDR3 size: 16 residues. Germline values: CDR1 LNHDA, CDR2 SQIVND (reference sequence). V dropped 6 bases and J dropped 0 bases, with 17 bases sitting between them. This chain's CDR3 is CASRSQGNSMNTEAFF. The DNA of the CDR3 is TGTGCCAGTAGGTCTCAGGGAAATAGCATGAACACTGAAGCTTTCTTT.

This clone was picked up one time. This rearrangement joins TRBV7-9 to TRBJ2-3; D may be TRBD2 (6 bases). Germline V gives CDR1 SEHNR, CDR2 FQNEAQ (reference sequence). The CDR3 extends over 15 amino acids. V was shortened by 1 base and J by 0 bases, with 8 bases between the two germline ends. The chain's CDR3 is CASSLERASTDTQYF. The CDR3 nucleotides are TGTGCCAGCAGCTTAGAGCGGGCCAGCACAGATACGCAGTATTTT.

The chain is built from TRBV10-3 and TRBJ2-1; 8 bases line up with TRBD2. CDR3 length: 13 residues. The trim removed 6 bases at V and 6 bases at J, leaving 4 bases unmatched. CDR1 ENHRY and CDR2 SYGVKD come from the germline V gene. The CDR3 spells CAISITSGNEQFF. The CDR3 nucleotides are TGTGCCATCAGCATAACTAGCGGCAATGAGCAGTTCTTC.

The chain combines TRBV2 with TRBJ2-1; the match to TRBD1 covers 9 bases. Trimming at V came to 2 bases and at J to 6 bases, leaving 2 bases not matched to a gene. CDR3 length: 14 amino acids. Germline assignment: CDR1 SNHLY and CDR2 FYNNEI. CDR3 in DNA: TGTGCCAGCAGTGAATACAGGGGGCTCAATGAGCAGTTCTTC. Its protein is CASSEYRGLNEQFF.

The rearrangement uses TRBV6-2 or TRBV6-3 and TRBJ1-1, with D possibly matching TRBD1 (5 bases). Germline V gene data show CDR1 as MNHEY and CDR2 as SVGEGT. V lost 5 bases, J lost 7 bases, and 14 bases lay in between. The CDR3 runs to 13 residues. CDR3 nucleotide sequence: TGTGCCAGCAGTAGGGGTCGCGTAAGTGAAGCTTTCTTT. This gives the protein CASSRGRVSEAFF.

This clone came up once. The chain combines TRBV6-2 or TRBV6-3 with TRBJ1-3; D is undetermined. Germline V lookup: CDR1 MNHEY, CDR2 SVGEGT. CDR3 length: 14 residues. V was trimmed by 2 bases and J by 2 bases, leaving 7 bases between them. CDR3 bases: TGTGCCAGCAGTTACGGAGGTCCTGGAAACACCATATATTTT. Its protein product is CASSYGGPGNTIYF.

The chain uses TRBV29-1 and TRBJ2-3; tentative D call: TRBD1 (6 bases). There are 14 residues in the CDR3. V lost 3 bases and J lost 4, with 14 bases in between. The germline V gene encodes CDR1 SQVTM and CDR2 ANQGSEA. CDR3: CSVEATGTPDTQYF. In DNA form, the CDR3 reads TGCAGCGTTGAGGCGACAGGTACTCCAGATACGCAGTATTTT.

This chain joins TRBV6-5 and TRBJ1-2; D may be TRBD1 (6 bases). From germline, CDR1 is MNHEY and CDR2 SVGAGI. V was trimmed by 6 bases and J by 4 bases, leaving 9 bases between them. CDR3 length equals 12 residues. As DNA, the CDR3 is TGTGCCAGCAGGGACAGCCTCTATGGCTACACCTTC. Translating it yields CASRDSLYGYTF.

The chain joins TRBV11-2 to TRBJ1-1; 9 bases align to TRBD1. Germline loops: CDR1 SGHAT, CDR2 FQNNGV. Losses at the gene ends were 2 bases for V and 7 bases for J; bases not matched to a gene: 8. This CDR3 is 15 amino acids long. The CDR3 DNA follows: TGTGCCAGCAGCTTAACGGGACAGGGACTGGTTGAAGCTTTCTTT. This sequence encodes CASSLTGQGLVEAFF.

The chain has TRBV18 and TRBJ1-2; 7 nucleotides agree with TRBD1. V lost 6 bases and J lost 5; bases outside the gene matches: 12. This CDR3 has 15 residues. Germline values: CDR1 KGHSH, CDR2 LQKENI. The CDR3 reads CASSSRQGSGYGYTF. In DNA, the CDR3 is TGTGCCAGCTCGTCACGACAGGGTAGTGGGTATGGCTACACCTTC.

The V gene is TRBV7-9, the J gene TRBJ2-1; D is possibly TRBD2 (6 bases). The CDR3 runs to 14 residues. CDR1 is SEHNR, CDR2 FQNEAQ, per germline (reference sequence). V lost 5 bases and J lost 9, with 17 bases in between. CDR3 coding DNA: TGTGCCAGCAGCCCCGGGACTCCGCCGGGTGAGCAGTTCTTC. This gives the protein CASSPGTPPGEQFF.

This clone was picked up one time. The chain recombines TRBV18 with TRBJ2-1, with a weak D call TRBD2 (7 bases). The V end lost 0 bases, the J end lost 2 bases, and 11 bases lay between the germline ends. Germline CDR1 KGHSH, CDR2 LQKENI. This CDR3 is built from 16 residues. The CDR3 DNA reads TGTGCCAGCTCACCACCCCTGCGGGGGCCCTACAATGAGCAGTTCTTC. It encodes CASSPPLRGPYNEQFF.

The chain carries TRBV28 and TRBJ2-4; a possible D gene is TRBD2 (6 bases). V was cut by 4 bases and J by 0 bases, with 13 bases left in between. This CDR3 comprises 16 residues. CDR1 is MDHEN, CDR2 SYDVKM, per germline. CDR3 residues: CASSSGGELAKNIQYF. DNA for the CDR3: TGTGCCAGCAGTTCCGGGGGTGAATTAGCCAAAAACATTCAGTACTTC.

This chain connects TRBV12-3 or TRBV12-4 to TRBJ2-1; D remains unclear. The CDR3 is 12 amino acids. V was clipped by 6 bases and J by 12 bases, with 15 bases between them. The chain's CDR3 is CASSPPGAAQFF. CDR3 in DNA: TGTGCCAGCAGCCCCCCTGGAGCAGCGCAGTTCTTC.

Only one count was recorded for this clone. This sequence joins TRBV7-9 and TRBJ1-1, with TRBD1 matching 12 bases. Germline V gives CDR1 SEHNR, CDR2 FQNEAQ (reference sequence). The CDR3 spans 16 residues. V was pared by 6 bases and J by 4 bases, with 9 bases of the junction left unmatched. The CDR3 spells CASRPGTGGWGTEAFF. The CDR3 coding sequence is TGTGCCAGCAGGCCCGGGACAGGGGGCTGGGGCACTGAAGCTTTCTTT.

The chain employs TRBV18 and TRBJ2-5; 7 positions agree with TRBD2. CDR1 and CDR2 from the germline V gene are KGHSH and LQKENI. Trimming took 2 bases from V and 5 from J; bases not matched to a gene: 2. This CDR3 spans 13 amino acids. The CDR3 DNA sequence: TGTGCCAGCTCACCAGGGCGGGAGGAGACCCAGTACTTC. This encodes CASSPGREETQYF.

The V gene is TRBV18, the J gene TRBJ2-1; TRBD1 matches at 10 bases. V shed 3 bases, J shed 6 bases, and the junction held 5 bases outside the gene matches. The CDR3 sequence is 15 residues long. CDR1 and CDR2 (germline): KGHSH, LQKENI. This CDR3 reads CASSPGTGVLNEQFF. The CDR3 bases are TGTGCCAGCTCACCGGGGACAGGGGTACTCAATGAGCAGTTCTTC.

This chain uses TRBV5-1 with TRBJ1-4; D ambiguous. The V gene's germline CDR1 is SGHRS and CDR2 YFSETQ. V lost 0 bases to trimming and J lost 0 bases, with 9 bases between them. The CDR3 length is 16 residues. CDR3 nucleotides: TGCGCCAGCAGCTTGGATCCAAGCGCAACTAATGAAAAACTGTTTTTT. This encodes CASSLDPSATNEKLFF. The variable domain in full, completed from reference TRBV5-1 and TRBJ1-4, reads KAGVTQTPRYLIKTRGQQVTLSCSPISGHRSVSWYQQTPGQGLQFLFEYFSETQRNKGNFPGRFSGRQFSNSRSEMNVSTLELGDSALYLCASSLDPSATNEKLFFGSGTQLSVL.

The CDR3 spells CASSLVPRGADTQYF. In nucleotides, the CDR3 is TGCGCCAGCAGCTTGGTCCCGCGGGGGGCAGATACGCAGTATTTT. The gene calls are TRBV5-1 and TRBJ2-3; TRBD2 matches 8 bases. Germline V gives CDR1 SGHRS, CDR2 YFSETQ. V trimming: 0 bases; J trimming: 4 bases; junction bases outside the gene matches: 4. The CDR3 loop spans 15 amino acids.

The chain recombines TRBV10-3 with TRBJ2-3, with D unresolved. Germline lookup yields CDR1 ENHRY and CDR2 SYGVKD. This CDR3 is 19 amino acids long. The V end lost 3 bases, the J end lost 3 bases, and 25 bases lay between the germline ends. CDR3 DNA sequence: TGTGCCATCAGTGACCCTCAGAGACACCTACGCTTTACAACAGATACGCAGTATTTT. Amino acids: CAISDPQRHLRFTTDTQYF.

The chain couples TRBV5-1 to TRBJ1-4; D perhaps matches TRBD1 (6 bases). This CDR3 spans 13 amino acids. Germline V gives CDR1 SGHRS, CDR2 YFSETQ. With 2 bases removed from V and 10 bases from J, the gap between germline ends came to 12 bases. The CDR3 DNA reads as TGCGCCAGCAGCTTAGGGGGAATTGGAAAACTGTTTTTT. It is translated as CASSLGGIGKLFF.

Judged by abundance, this clone is medium-sized. The J gene is TRBJ2-3, the V gene TRBV5-8, with 9 bases matching TRBD2. CDR1 SGHTS and CDR2 YDEGEE come from the germline V gene. This CDR3 comprises 14 residues. V trimming: 2 bases; J trimming: 5 bases; junction bases outside the gene matches: 3. CDR3 bases: TGTGCCAGCAGCTTTAGCGGGGGTGGAGATACGCAGTATTTT. It specifies CASSFSGGGDTQYF.